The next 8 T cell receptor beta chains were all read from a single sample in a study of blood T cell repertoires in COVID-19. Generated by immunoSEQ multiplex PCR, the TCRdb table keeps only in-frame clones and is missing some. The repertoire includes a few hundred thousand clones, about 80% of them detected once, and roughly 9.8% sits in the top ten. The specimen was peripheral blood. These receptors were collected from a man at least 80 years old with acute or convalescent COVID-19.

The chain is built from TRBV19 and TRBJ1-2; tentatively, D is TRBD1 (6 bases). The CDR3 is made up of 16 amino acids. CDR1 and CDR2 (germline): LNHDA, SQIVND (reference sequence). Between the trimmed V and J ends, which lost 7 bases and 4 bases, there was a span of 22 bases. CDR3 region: CASNVAGERASYGYTF. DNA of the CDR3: TGTGCCAGTAACGTCGCAGGGGAGCGTGCTAGCTATGGCTACACCTTC. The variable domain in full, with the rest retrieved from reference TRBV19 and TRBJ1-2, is DGGITQSPKYLFRKEGQNVTLSCEQNLNHDAMYWYRQDPGQGLRLIYYSQIVNDFQKGDIAEGYSVSREKKESFPLTVTSAQKNPTAFYLCASNVAGERASYGYTFGSGTRLTVV.

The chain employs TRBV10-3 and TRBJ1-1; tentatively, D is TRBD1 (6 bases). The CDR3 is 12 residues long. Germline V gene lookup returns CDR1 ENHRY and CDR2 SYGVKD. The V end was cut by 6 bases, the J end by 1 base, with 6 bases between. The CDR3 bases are TGTGCCATCAGACAGGGGAACACTGAAGCTTTCTTT. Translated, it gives CAIRQGNTEAFF.

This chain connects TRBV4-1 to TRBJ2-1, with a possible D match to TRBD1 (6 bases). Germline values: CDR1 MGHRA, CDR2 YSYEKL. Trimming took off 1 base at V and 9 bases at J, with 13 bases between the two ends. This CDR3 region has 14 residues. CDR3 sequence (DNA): TGCGCCAGCAGCCAAGGCTACAGGGCGCGTGAGCAGTTCTTC. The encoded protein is CASSQGYRAREQFF.

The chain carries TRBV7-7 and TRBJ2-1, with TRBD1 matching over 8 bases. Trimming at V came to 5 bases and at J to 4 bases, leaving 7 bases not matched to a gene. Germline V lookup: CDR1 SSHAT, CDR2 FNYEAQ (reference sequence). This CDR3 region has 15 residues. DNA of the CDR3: TGTGCCAGCAGCCCAAGACAGGGGCGATACAATGAGCAGTTCTTC. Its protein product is CASSPRQGRYNEQFF.

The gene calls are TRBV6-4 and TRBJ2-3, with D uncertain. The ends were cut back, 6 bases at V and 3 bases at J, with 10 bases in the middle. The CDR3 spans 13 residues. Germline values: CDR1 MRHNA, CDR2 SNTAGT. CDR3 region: CASSADRTDTQYF. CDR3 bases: TGTGCCAGCAGCGCTGATCGGACAGATACGCAGTATTTT.

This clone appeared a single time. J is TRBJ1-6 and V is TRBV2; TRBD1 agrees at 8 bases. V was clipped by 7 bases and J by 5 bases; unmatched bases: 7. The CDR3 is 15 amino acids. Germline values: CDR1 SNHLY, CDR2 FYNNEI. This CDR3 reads CASKQDRAHNSPLHF. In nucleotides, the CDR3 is TGTGCCAGCAAGCAGGACAGGGCCCATAATTCACCCCTCCACTTT.

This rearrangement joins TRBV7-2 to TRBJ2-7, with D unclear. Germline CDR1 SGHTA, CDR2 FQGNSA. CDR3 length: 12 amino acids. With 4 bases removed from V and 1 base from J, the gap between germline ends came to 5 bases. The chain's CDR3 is CASSSNSYEQYF. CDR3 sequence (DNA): TGTGCCAGCAGCTCCAATTCCTACGAGCAGTACTTC.

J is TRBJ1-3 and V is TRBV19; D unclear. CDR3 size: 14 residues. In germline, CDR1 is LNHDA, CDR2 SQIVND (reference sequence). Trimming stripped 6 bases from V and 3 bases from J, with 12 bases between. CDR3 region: CASSRGLSGNTIYF. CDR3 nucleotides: TGTGCCAGTAGCCGTGGGCTTAGTGGAAACACCATATATTTT.